The 30 T cell receptor beta chains given below trace back to one sample, sequenced in a study of CXCR3-negative and CXCR3-positive naive CD8 T cells. Study-wide points: Naive cells that were CXCR3-positive had more hydrophobic TRB CDR3s (compared with CXCR3-negative naive cells).

No antigen is known for these receptors. Preparation of TRB cDNA libraries relied on 5' RACE carrying UMI labels. TCRdb reanalyzed the 5' RACE reads and collapses them to one entry per CDR3 protein, without DNA. Listed are about 120,000 distinct CDR3 sequences; about 0.35% falls within the top ten. Sequencing used naive CXCR3+ CD8+ T cells from blood. Indicated subset: CD45RO-CCR7+CD27+CD95- naive CD8+ T cells expressing CXCR3 (TNR3+). These receptors came from a human donor in good health. Some clones in this sample may be carry-over from other donors' samples.

CDR3 region: CASSPSPGQEKETQYF. The chain joins TRBV18 to TRBJ2-5; TCRdb returns TRBD1, unconfirmable since there is no DNA. The CDR3 totals 16 residues. Germline assignment: CDR1 KGHSH and CDR2 LQKENI.

The chain joins TRBV28 to TRBJ2-7; TCRdb gives TRBD1 as the D gene, but with no DNA this cannot be confirmed. The CDR3 totals 14 residues. Looked up from germline, CDR1 is MDHEN and CDR2 is SYDVKM. The CDR3 here is CASAARGTSYEQYF.

The chain combines TRBV4-2 with TRBJ2-7; TCRdb outputs TRBD2, but without DNA this stays unchecked. CDR1 is LGHNA, CDR2 YNFKEQ, per germline. The CDR3 is made up of 14 amino acids. CDR3 sequence reads: CASSQEGQAYEQYF.

The rearrangement links TRBV20-1 to TRBJ1-6. CDR1 is DFQATT, CDR2 SNEGSKA, per germline (reference sequence). The CDR3 consists of 14 residues. CDR3 sequence reads: CSARVEIYNSPLHF.

This chain's CDR3 is CASSQLVGVGPVKDNQPQHF. This rearrangement joins TRBV14 to TRBJ1-5; TCRdb names TRBD1, which stays unverified in the absence of DNA. The CDR3 runs 20 residues. CDR1 is SGHDN and CDR2 is FVKESK in the germline V gene.

The chain links TRBV29-1 to TRBJ1-1; TCRdb proposes TRBD1, but this gene call is untestable without DNA. CDR3 size: 15 residues. Germline V gene sequence: CDR1 SQVTM, CDR2 ANQGSEA. This CDR3 is CSATKGQAMNTEAFF.

The chain carries TRBV29-1 and TRBJ2-5; TCRdb names TRBD2, which stays unverified in the absence of DNA. The CDR3 extends over 13 amino acids. CDR1 is SQVTM, CDR2 ANQGSEA, per germline. The CDR3 sequence is CSVVLAGEQTQYF.

The V and J genes are TRBV3-1 and TRBJ2-5; no DNA is available, so the TRBD1 call from TCRdb remains unchecked. Germline CDR1 is LGHDT and CDR2 is YNNKEL (reference sequence). This CDR3 contains 17 residues. The CDR3 sequence: CASSQERGRAGQETQYF.

V gene TRBV7-3 combines with J gene TRBJ2-1; TCRdb lists TRBD2, though no DNA is available to test this call. Per the germline V gene, CDR1 is SGHTA and CDR2 is FQGTGA. The CDR3 totals 14 residues. CDR3 region: CASSFPGLSVEQFF. Full variable domain (missing parts from reference TRBV7-3 and TRBJ2-1): GAGVSQTPSNKVTEKGKYVELRCDPISGHTALYWYRQSLGQGPEFLIYFQGTGAADDSGLPNDRFFAVRPEGSVSTLKIQRTERGDSAVYLCASSFPGLSVEQFFGPGTRLTVL.

V is TRBV28 and J is TRBJ1-3. In germline, CDR1 is MDHEN, CDR2 SYDVKM. This CDR3 is built from 15 residues. The CDR3 sequence: CASSEWTSSGNTIYF.

V is TRBV12-3 or TRBV12-4 and J is TRBJ2-1; TCRdb reports TRBD2, a call that lacks DNA to check it against. There are 18 residues in the CDR3. The CDR3 loop reads CASSLTPIAGGSYNEQFF.

The J gene is TRBJ2-2, the V gene TRBV15. Looked up from germline, CDR1 is LNHNV and CDR2 is YYDKDF (reference sequence). There are 17 residues in the CDR3. This chain's CDR3 is CATSREYVSTNTGELFF.

Here the CDR3 reads CASSFQGDLGTEAFF. The chain combines TRBV6-5 with TRBJ1-1; TCRdb lists TRBD1, though no DNA is available to test this call. From germline, CDR1 is MNHEY and CDR2 SVGAGI. The CDR3 loop spans 15 amino acids.

The chain combines TRBV29-1 with TRBJ2-1; TCRdb indicates TRBD1, and absent DNA this call remains unverified. The CDR3 is made up of 13 amino acids. Per germline, CDR1 SQVTM and CDR2 ANQGSEA. CDR3 in amino acids: CSVEEGRSLEQFF.

This sequence joins TRBV12-3 or TRBV12-4 and TRBJ2-2; TCRdb's assignment of TRBD1 cannot be checked, as there is no DNA. CDR3 length: 13 amino acids. The CDR3 sequence: CASRYRDSVELFF.

V usage is TRBV28 and J usage is TRBJ2-3. Germline values: CDR1 MDHEN, CDR2 SYDVKM. The CDR3 spans 12 residues. The CDR3 sequence is CASSFTSDTQYF.

The chain has TRBV12-3 or TRBV12-4 and TRBJ1-2. This CDR3 is built from 14 residues. This CDR3 is CASSLRSPDYGYTF.

V is TRBV11-2 and J is TRBJ2-5. CDR1 is SGHAT, CDR2 FQNNGV, per germline. This CDR3 is built from 13 residues. The CDR3 region is CASSLELQETQYF.

The chain has TRBV20-1 and TRBJ2-1; TCRdb returns TRBD2, unconfirmable since there is no DNA. CDR3 size: 18 residues. Germline V CDR1 and CDR2: DFQATT, SNEGSKA (reference sequence). Here the CDR3 reads CSATTSGGAWSSYNEQFF.

The rearrangement links TRBV27 to TRBJ1-1. The CDR3 consists of 14 residues. CDR1 and CDR2 (germline): MNHEY, SMNVEV (reference sequence). The CDR3 here is CASSFQGPYTEAFF.

This chain uses TRBV15 with TRBJ1-2; without DNA, the TCRdb call of TRBD1 cannot be checked. The CDR3 is 14 amino acids. The germline V gene encodes CDR1 LNHNV and CDR2 YYDKDF (reference sequence). This chain's CDR3 is CATSSSPINYGYTF.

The rearrangement uses TRBV20-1 and TRBJ2-7; TCRdb's D call, TRBD2, is unchecked because there is no DNA. The germline V gene has CDR1 DFQATT and CDR2 SNEGSKA (reference sequence). CDR3 length equals 12 residues. The CDR3 protein is CSANLASYEQYF.

The J gene is TRBJ2-7, the V gene TRBV5-1. This CDR3 has 13 residues. Germline loops: CDR1 SGHRS, CDR2 YFSETQ. CDR3: CASSRLSLHEQYF.

The chain carries TRBV2 and TRBJ2-3; TCRdb lists TRBD2, though no DNA is available to test this call. The CDR3 has 15 residues. Germline assignment: CDR1 SNHLY and CDR2 FYNNEI. The CDR3 reads CASSDFTSTTDTQYF.

The V call is TRBV28, the J call TRBJ1-6; TCRdb's D call of TRBD1 is untestable without DNA. The CDR3 covers 16 residues. The germline gives CDR1 MDHEN, CDR2 SYDVKM. The CDR3 here is CASSNDREWLYSPLHF.

This chain uses TRBV6-1 with TRBJ2-3; lacking DNA, the TRBD2 call made by TCRdb goes unchecked. Germline V gene data show CDR1 as MNHNS and CDR2 as SASEGT. The CDR3 is 18 residues long. CDR3 in amino acids: CASSEAPLAGGPADTQYF.

The chain carries TRBV21-1 and TRBJ2-1; the D gene TCRdb calls, TRBD2, cannot be checked with no DNA. TRBV21-1 is noted as a pseudogene. The CDR3 runs to 22 residues. This CDR3 is CASSLRVPGLAGEGVTDNEQFF.

The chain combines TRBV12-3 or TRBV12-4 with TRBJ2-2; TCRdb proposes TRBD1, but this gene call is untestable without DNA. This CDR3 comprises 14 residues. CDR3 sequence reads: CAINIGGSTGELFF.

V gene TRBV7-6 combines with J gene TRBJ2-7; TCRdb picks TRBD1, but there is no DNA to check that call. Germline V lookup: CDR1 SGHVS, CDR2 FNYEAQ. CDR3 size: 14 residues. CDR3 sequence reads: CASGPGTASYEQYF. Full variable domain (rest looked up from reference TRBV7-6 and TRBJ2-7): GAGVSQSPRYKVTKRGQDVALRCDPISGHVSLYWYRQALGQGPEFLTYFNYEAQQDKSGLPNDRFSAERPEGSISTLTIQRTEQRDSAMYRCASGPGTASYEQYFGPGTRLTVT.

The chain links TRBV11-1 to TRBJ2-1. The CDR3 extends over 15 amino acids. Germline CDR1 and CDR2: SGHAT and FQDESV (reference sequence). This chain's CDR3 is CASSLTPARYDEQFF.